The 7 T cell receptor beta chains given below trace back to one sample, sequenced in a study of blood T cell repertoires in COVID-19. Assay: immunoSEQ multiplex PCR; the TCRdb copy retains only in-frame clones and omits some. The sample shows about 68,000 clones, roughly 88% of them seen only once. The material sequenced was peripheral blood. Every receptor here comes from a man aged 30 to 45 with acute or convalescent COVID-19.

The chain is built from TRBV7-9 and TRBJ1-1; 8 positions match TRBD1. The CDR3 is 14 amino acids. The ends lost 5 bases at V and 6 bases at J; junction bases unmatched: 8. CDR1 and CDR2 from the germline V gene are SEHNR and FQNEAQ (reference sequence). The CDR3 nucleotides are TGTGCCAGCAGCGTAGACAGGGGTAACGCTGAAGCTTTCTTT. Protein: CASSVDRGNAEAFF. The full variable domain, rest sourced from reference TRBV7-9 and TRBJ1-1, is DTGVSQNPRHKITKRGQNVTFRCDPISEHNRLYWYRQTLGQGPEFLTYFQNEAQLEKSRLLSDRFSAERPKGSFSTLEIQRTEQGDSAMYLCASSVDRGNAEAFFGQGTRLTVV.

This clone was picked up a small number of times. The chain couples TRBV10-1 to TRBJ1-4; 8 positions match TRBD1. Per the germline V gene, CDR1 is WNHNN and CDR2 is SYGVQD (reference sequence). Germline trimming cut 8 bases from V and 7 bases from J; bases unmatched to any gene: 6. This CDR3 has 13 amino acids. The CDR3 region is CASPGTGGEKLFF. The CDR3 bases are TGCGCCAGCCCCGGGACAGGCGGTGAAAAACTGTTTTTT.

The chain couples TRBV12-3 or TRBV12-4 to TRBJ2-1; 7 positions agree with TRBD2. The CDR3 has 12 amino acids. J was trimmed by 6 bases and V by 8 bases; bases with no gene match: 4. The CDR3: CASGLGLNEQFF. The DNA for the CDR3 is TGTGCCAGCGGACTAGGACTCAATGAGCAGTTCTTC.

This clone was seen just once. The chain joins TRBV24-1 to TRBJ2-1, with 9 bases matching TRBD2. Trimming removed 9 bases from V and 8 bases from J; junction bases left unmatched: 13. From germline, CDR1 is KGHDR and CDR2 SFDVKD. The CDR3 runs to 15 residues. The CDR3 region is CATGTVAGARDEQFF. The DNA of the CDR3 is TGTGCCACCGGTACCGTAGCGGGAGCCCGCGATGAGCAGTTCTTC.

The V call is TRBV5-1, the J call TRBJ2-5; the D gene is possibly TRBD1 (6 bases). CDR1 is SGHRS, CDR2 YFSETQ, per germline. The CDR3 totals 15 residues. The V and J ends lost 1 base and 1 base respectively, with 11 bases between them. CDR3 sequence: CASSLMQGLQETQYF. Here the CDR3 DNA reads TGCGCCAGCAGCTTGATGCAGGGGCTCCAAGAGACCCAGTACTTC.

This clone was picked up a small number of times. The V gene is TRBV7-9, the J gene TRBJ1-2; TRBD1 agrees at 7 bases. The CDR3 is made up of 15 amino acids. Unmatched junction bases numbered 15, after V lost 8 bases and J lost 6 bases. The germline V gene encodes CDR1 SEHNR and CDR2 FQNEAQ (reference sequence). CDR3: CASGPSGDRAHGYTF. The CDR3 nucleotides read TGTGCCAGCGGCCCATCAGGCGACAGGGCGCATGGCTACACCTTC.

The V call is TRBV28, the J call TRBJ2-5, with TRBD2 matching 7 bases. There are 17 residues in the CDR3. Germline trimming cut 5 bases from V and 1 base from J; bases unmatched to any gene: 13. Per the germline V gene, CDR1 is MDHEN and CDR2 is SYDVKM. CDR3 region: CASSTVAGGSLQETQYF. Written as DNA, the CDR3 is TGTGCCAGCAGTACAGTAGCGGGTGGTAGCCTCCAAGAGACCCAGTACTTC.